This entry lists 29 T cell receptor beta chains sequenced from one sample in a study of T cell repertoires in cytomegalovirus infection. TCRdb re-called the reads with MiXCR, one entry per CDR3 protein. The sample has approximately 470,000 distinct CDR3 sequences; approximately 46% are singletons. Their antigens are not known. The input for sequencing was cultured PBMCs, taken from culture after CMV antigen stimulation. These receptors originate from a human donor in good health (CMV status not recorded). Some clones in this sample may be carry-over from other donors' samples.

This chain joins TRBV7-8 and TRBJ1-5; maybe TRBD1 (6 bases). Germline-derived CDR1 and CDR2 are SGHVS and FQNEAQ. V gave up 4 bases and J gave up 0 bases, with 19 bases separating them. This CDR3 has 18 residues. CDR3 DNA sequence: TGTGCCAGCAGCTGGGGAACAGGGCGGGATTATAGCAATCAGCCCCAGCATTTT. Translation: CASSWGTGRDYSNQPQHF.

CDR3 residues: CASSERGNTQYF. DNA of the CDR3: TGTGCCAGCAGTGAAAGGGGTAATACGCAGTATTTT. The V and J genes are TRBV6-1 and TRBJ2-3; a weak D match, TRBD1 (5 bases). This CDR3 is built from 12 residues. V was trimmed by 2 bases and J by 7 bases, leaving 7 bases between them. Per the germline V gene, CDR1 is MNHNS and CDR2 is SASEGT.

This clonotype was detected ten times or more. The chain combines TRBV7-2 with TRBJ2-5; 9 nucleotides agree with TRBD1. Trimming at V came to 5 bases and at J to 4 bases, leaving 5 bases not matched to a gene. The CDR3 covers 14 residues. Germline CDR1 SGHTA, CDR2 FQGNSA. This CDR3 is CASSRDRVVETQYF. The CDR3 DNA follows: TGTGCCAGCAGCCGGGACAGGGTTGTAGAGACCCAGTACTTC.

This clonotype was recorded a few times. The DNA for the CDR3 is TGCAGTGCTAGTGGGAGGGCAAAGAACACCGGGGAGCTGTTTTTT. Protein: CSASGRAKNTGELFF. This chain links TRBV20-1 with TRBJ2-2; 7 bases agree with TRBD2. The CDR3 contains 15 residues. In germline, CDR1 is DFQATT, CDR2 SNEGSKA (reference sequence). V shed 3 bases, J shed 1 base, and the junction held 5 bases outside the gene matches.

The chain employs TRBV19 and TRBJ2-3; 9 bases match TRBD1. Germline V gene sequence: CDR1 LNHDA, CDR2 SQIVND (reference sequence). The CDR3 has 15 residues. The V gene end was trimmed by 5 bases and the J gene end by 6 bases; junction bases not matched to a gene: 9. The CDR3 nucleotides read TGTGCCAGTAGTCCGCCGGGACAGGGAGGGGATACGCAGTATTTT. It encodes CASSPPGQGGDTQYF.

The rearrangement links TRBV19 to TRBJ2-1; D is undetermined. The CDR3 has 11 residues. V lost 3 bases and J lost 6, with 3 bases in between. From germline, CDR1 is LNHDA and CDR2 SQIVND (reference sequence). The CDR3: CASSMANEQFF. The CDR3 nucleotides read TGTGCCAGTAGTATGGCCAATGAGCAGTTCTTC.

The rearrangement joins TRBV29-1 to TRBJ1-2; D possibly corresponds to TRBD1 (6 bases). The CDR3 length is 13 residues. V was clipped by 4 bases and J by 2 bases, with 11 bases between them. Per germline, CDR1 SQVTM and CDR2 ANQGSEA. The CDR3 nucleotides read TGCAGCGTTGGGGGCCAGGGGAACTATGGCTACACCTTC. As protein: CSVGGQGNYGYTF. The full variable domain, its missing parts supplied by reference TRBV29-1 and TRBJ1-2, is SAVISQKPSRDICQRGTSLTIQCQVDSQVTMMFWYRQQPGQSLTLIATANQGSEATYESGFVIDKFPISRPNLTFSTLTVSNMSPEDSSIYLCSVGGQGNYGYTFGSGTRLTVV.

The V call is TRBV7-6, the J call TRBJ2-1; 9 nucleotides match TRBD1. The CDR3 length is 15 residues. J lost 5 bases, V lost 2 bases, and 4 bases had no gene match. The germline CDR1 and CDR2 sequences are SGHVS and FNYEAQ. CDR3 amino acids: CASSLNRGLDNEQFF. CDR3 DNA sequence: TGTGCCAGCAGCTTAAACAGGGGGCTCGACAATGAGCAGTTCTTC.

The chain recombines TRBV7-2 with TRBJ2-3; a possible D gene is TRBD2 (5 bases). The CDR3 contains 14 residues. Germline assignment: CDR1 SGHTA and CDR2 FQGNSA. The ends were cut back, 4 bases at V and 5 bases at J, with 13 bases in the middle. The CDR3 sequence is CASSWEQGGDTQYF. In DNA form, the CDR3 reads TGTGCCAGCAGCTGGGAACAAGGAGGAGATACGCAGTATTTT.

The CDR3 nucleotides read TGTGCCAGCAGCGTAGGGGGGACTATCAATGAGCAGTTCTTC. Its translation is CASSVGGTINEQFF. This rearrangement joins TRBV7-2 to TRBJ2-1; D is possibly TRBD2 (7 bases). Trimming cost V 5 bases and J 6 bases, with 14 bases left between them. Per germline, CDR1 SGHTA and CDR2 FQGNSA. The CDR3 contains 14 residues.

This clonotype was seen only a few times. This chain's CDR3 is CAIRTLEGPEYF. In nucleotides, the CDR3 is TGTGCCATCAGGACCCTCGAGGGGCCCGAGTATTTT. The gene calls are TRBV7-2 and TRBJ2-3; D may match TRBD1 or TRBD2 (5 bases each). The ends were cut back, 10 bases at V and 13 bases at J, with 21 bases in the middle. The CDR3 is made up of 12 amino acids. The germline V gene encodes CDR1 SGHTA and CDR2 FQGNSA.

The gene calls are TRBV7-2 and TRBJ2-1, with 11 nucleotides matching TRBD1. Per the germline V gene, CDR1 is SGHTA and CDR2 is FQGNSA. This CDR3 comprises 16 residues. The junction had 9 bases not matched to a gene; V was cut back by 1 base and J by 10 bases. The CDR3 region is CASSLVGGQGAWEQFF. The CDR3 region has the DNA TGTGCCAGCAGCTTAGTTGGAGGACAGGGGGCCTGGGAGCAGTTCTTC.

The table lists this clonotype with a count of one. This chain uses TRBV6-5 with TRBJ2-1; 9 nucleotides align to TRBD2. The germline CDR1 and CDR2 sequences are MNHEY and SVGAGI. This CDR3 contains 13 residues. Unmatched junction bases numbered 9, after V lost 8 bases and J lost 10 bases. This chain's CDR3 is CASLAGVRGEQFF. CDR3 coding DNA: TGTGCCAGCTTAGCGGGGGTCCGAGGAGAGCAGTTCTTC.

Ten or more counts support this clonotype. V is TRBV7-6 and J is TRBJ2-1; 11 nucleotides match TRBD2. This CDR3 comprises 15 residues. From germline, CDR1 is SGHVS and CDR2 FNYEAQ. V lost 4 bases and J lost 2; bases outside the gene matches: 1. The chain's CDR3 is CASSSTSGAYNEQFF. The CDR3 bases are TGTGCCAGCAGCTCGACTAGCGGGGCCTACAATGAGCAGTTCTTC. The entire variable domain, with the rest obtained from reference TRBV7-6 and TRBJ2-1, is as follows: GAGVSQSPRYKVTKRGQDVALRCDPISGHVSLYWYRQALGQGPEFLTYFNYEAQQDKSGLPNDRFSAERPEGSISTLTIQRTEQRDSAMYRCASSSTSGAYNEQFFGPGTRLTVL.

The gene calls are TRBV11-2 and TRBJ2-5; 8 positions match TRBD2. The CDR3 is made up of 16 amino acids. Trimming removed 5 bases from V and 5 bases from J; junction bases left unmatched: 13. Germline CDR1 is SGHAT and CDR2 is FQNNGV. The CDR3 sequence is CASSPGIGGAKETQYF. The CDR3 DNA reads TGTGCCAGCAGCCCAGGGATCGGGGGGGCGAAGGAGACCCAGTACTTC. Full variable domain (remainder filled in from reference TRBV11-2 and TRBJ2-5): EAGVAQSPRYKIIEKRQSVAFWCNPISGHATLYWYQQILGQGPKLLIQFQNNGVVDDSQLPKDRFSAERLKGVDSTLKIQPAKLEDSAVYLCASSPGIGGAKETQYFGPGTRLLVL.

The chain links TRBV11-2 to TRBJ2-3, with TRBD1 matching over 7 bases. The germline V gene has CDR1 SGHAT and CDR2 FQNNGV. J gave up 3 bases and V 6 bases, and 12 bases lay outside the gene matches. The CDR3 extends over 16 amino acids. The CDR3 region is CASRQTGFVLTDTQYF. DNA for the CDR3: TGTGCCAGCAGACAGACAGGGTTTGTTTTGACAGATACGCAGTATTTT.

J is TRBJ2-3 and V is TRBV6-1; 9 positions agree with TRBD2. The CDR3 covers 17 residues. V shed 1 base, J shed 5 bases, and the junction held 10 bases outside the gene matches. Germline-derived CDR1 and CDR2 are MNHNS and SASEGT. CDR3 nucleotides: TGTGCCAGCAGTGAAGAGGTGGCGGGGGGGCCGATAGATACGCAGTATTTT. Encoded protein: CASSEEVAGGPIDTQYF.

The table lists this clonotype with a few counts. This chain uses TRBV7-2 with TRBJ2-3, with D perhaps matching TRBD2 (5 bases). The germline V gene has CDR1 SGHTA and CDR2 FQGNSA. Trimming stripped 5 bases from V and 5 bases from J, with 8 bases between. CDR3 size: 12 residues. This CDR3 reads CASSDAGDTQYF. The CDR3 coding sequence is TGTGCCAGCAGCGACGCGGGAGATACGCAGTATTTT.

The rearrangement links TRBV4-1 to TRBJ2-7, with 7 bases matching TRBD2. The CDR3 length is 16 residues. Trimming at V came to 0 bases and at J to 3 bases, leaving 8 bases not matched to a gene. Germline V CDR1 and CDR2: MGHRA, YSYEKL. The CDR3 DNA reads as TGCGCCAGCAGCCAAGATGAGAGACTAGCTGACTACGAGCAGTACTTC. Protein: CASSQDERLADYEQYF.

The gene calls are TRBV7-9 and TRBJ2-1; D tentatively fits TRBD1 or TRBD2 (5 bases each). The CDR3 extends over 15 amino acids. Germline assignment: CDR1 SEHNR and CDR2 FQNEAQ (reference sequence). The germline V and J ends were trimmed by 5 bases and 0 bases, with 11 bases remaining between them. The CDR3 DNA follows: TGTGCCAGCAGCCCGGGGCCAATCTCCTACAATGAGCAGTTCTTC. Its protein product is CASSPGPISYNEQFF.

This rearrangement joins TRBV19 to TRBJ2-1, with D unresolved. This CDR3 contains 15 residues. Germline V gene data show CDR1 as LNHDA and CDR2 as SQIVND (reference sequence). Trimming removed 3 bases at V and 11 bases at J, with 20 bases between. The CDR3 loop is CASSIRAEPPGQQFF. The DNA for the CDR3 is TGTGCCAGTAGTATCCGGGCGGAGCCTCCGGGCCAGCAGTTCTTC.

The chain employs TRBV7-3 and TRBJ2-3; D is uncertain. CDR1 and CDR2 (germline): SGHTA, FQGTGA. The CDR3 is 13 residues long. V shed 4 bases and J shed 8 bases, with 13 bases lying between them. DNA for the CDR3: TGTGCCAGCAGCTCTTCGGTAAGAGCTACGCAGTATTTT. Its translation: CASSSSVRATQYF. Drawing the rest from reference TRBV7-3 and TRBJ2-3, the complete variable domain is GAGVSQTPSNKVTEKGKYVELRCDPISGHTALYWYRQSLGQGPEFLIYFQGTGAADDSGLPNDRFFAVRPEGSVSTLKIQRTERGDSAVYLCASSSSVRATQYFGPGTRLTVL.

This clonotype was recorded only once. The chain couples TRBV7-6 to TRBJ2-1; D is unresolved. The CDR3 runs 14 residues. The germline V gene encodes CDR1 SGHVS and CDR2 FNYEAQ. V lost 7 bases, J lost 6 bases, and 16 bases lay in between. Here the CDR3 reads CASTPGLPGNEQFF. In nucleotides, the CDR3 is TGTGCCAGCACCCCTGGGCTCCCCGGCAATGAGCAGTTCTTC.

This clonotype has more than one count but fewer than ten. The rearrangement joins TRBV20-1 to TRBJ2-3; 10 nucleotides line up with TRBD1. Germline CDR1 is DFQATT and CDR2 is SNEGSKA (reference sequence). V lost 5 bases and J lost 6; bases outside the gene matches: 11. There are 15 residues in the CDR3. CDR3 bases: TGCAGTGCTCATGGTTGGGGACAGGGGAAGGATACGCAGTATTTT. Its protein is CSAHGWGQGKDTQYF.

The V gene is TRBV7-2, the J gene TRBJ1-6, with D possibly being TRBD1 (6 bases). Between the trimmed V and J ends, which lost 4 bases and 10 bases, there was a span of 14 bases. This CDR3 is built from 14 residues. Germline V gene data show CDR1 as SGHTA and CDR2 as FQGNSA. The CDR3 loop reads CASSSMGGQSPLHF. DNA for the CDR3: TGTGCCAGCAGCTCGATGGGGGGCCAGTCACCCCTCCACTTT.

The chain joins TRBV7-6 to TRBJ1-6, with unresolved D. This CDR3 contains 14 residues. CDR1 SGHVS and CDR2 FNYEAQ come from the germline V gene. V dropped 4 bases and J dropped 15 bases, with 19 bases sitting between them. The CDR3 reads CASSSRRTGASLHF. CDR3 nucleotide sequence: TGTGCCAGCAGCTCCAGAAGGACCGGAGCTAGCCTCCACTTT.

This clonotype was seen repeatedly, ten times or more. V gene TRBV7-2 combines with J gene TRBJ1-2; no clear D gene. This CDR3 spans 14 amino acids. V lost 7 bases and J lost 3, with 15 bases in between. The germline V gene encodes CDR1 SGHTA and CDR2 FQGNSA. DNA of the CDR3: TGTGCCAGCAAGACCCGCCTTGACGACTATGGCTACACCTTC. Amino acids: CASKTRLDDYGYTF.

The rearrangement links TRBV5-5 to TRBJ2-1; D unclear. The V end was cut by 4 bases, the J end by 9 bases, with 14 bases between. The CDR3 contains 13 residues. Per germline, CDR1 SGHKS and CDR2 YYEKEE (reference sequence). The CDR3 DNA reads TGTGCCAGCAGCCGCGAAGGGTCAGGTGAGCAGTTCTTC. As protein: CASSREGSGEQFF. Complete variable domain (other parts from reference TRBV5-5 and TRBJ2-1): DAGVTQSPTHLIKTRGQQVTLRCSPISGHKSVSWYQQVLGQGPQFIFQYYEKEERGRGNFPDRFSARQFPNYSSELNVNALLLGDSALYLCASSREGSGEQFFGPGTRLTVL.

The genes are TRBV19 and TRBJ1-5; 8 bases line up with TRBD1. From germline, CDR1 is LNHDA and CDR2 SQIVND (reference sequence). CDR3 length: 17 residues. The trim removed 4 bases at V and 1 base at J, leaving 9 bases unmatched. CDR3 nucleotides: TGTGCCAGTAGTAGCGAAAGGACAGGGAGAAGCAATCAGCCCCAGCATTTT. This translates into CASSSERTGRSNQPQHF.